This T cell receptor (beta chain) was retrieved from a study of control samples from healthy donors and cancer patients. Germline V CDR1 and CDR2: LGHDT, YNNKEL (reference sequence). Trimming shortened V by 8 bases and J by 5 bases, and 19 bases separated the two germline ends. The CDR3 contains 14 residues. Assay: immunoSEQ multiplex PCR; the TCRdb copy retains only in-frame clones and omits some. The sample holds around 79,000 clones, 93% seen once. The TCR sequence derives from a woman aged 40 to 55 with lung cancer. V and J are TRBV3-1 (or the pseudogene TRBV3-2) and TRBJ2-7; D is tentatively TRBD1 or TRBD2 (5 bases each). The sequenced material came from PBMCs. In DNA, the CDR3 is TGTGCCAGCGGTCCCGGGATAGGGGAACACGAGCAGTACTTC. Amino acid sequence: CASGPGIGEHEQYF.